Following are 12 T cell receptor beta chains from one sample sequenced in a study of shared clonotypes between healthy human individuals. This table comes from immunoSEQ multiplex PCR, and its TCRdb copy is limited to in-frame clones, with some not included. The data hold 450,000 to 650,000 clones, with around 78% observed a single time. The sample was PBMCs. The receptors were sampled from a woman in her thirties or forties in good health. Some clones in this sample may be carry-over from other donors' samples.

The chain employs TRBV13 and TRBJ1-1, with a tentative D call TRBD1 (5 bases). V was clipped by 1 base and J by 9 bases, with 12 bases between them. Germline V gene lookup returns CDR1 PRHDT and CDR2 FYEKMQ (reference sequence). The CDR3 has 13 amino acids. Here the CDR3 DNA reads TGTGCCAGCAGCTTAGATCTAGGGGATCAAGCTTTCTTT. It specifies CASSLDLGDQAFF.

With regard to this clone: Additional DNA sequences in this sample encode the identical CDR3. The chain links TRBV6-5 to TRBJ2-7, with TRBD1 identical over 11 bases. V dropped 6 bases and J dropped 1; count of bases not matched to a gene: 5. The CDR3 spans 15 residues. Germline lookup yields CDR1 MNHEY and CDR2 SVGAGI. As DNA, the CDR3 is TGTGCCAGCAGCTACGGGACAGGGGGATCCTACGAGCAGTACTTC. It encodes CASSYGTGGSYEQYF.

Points on this clone: It may be a read error: a sequence one base away is much more abundant. The identical CDR3 is also encoded by other nucleotide sequences in the sample. The chain couples TRBV5-4 to TRBJ2-5; D is unresolved. CDR3 size: 14 residues. Germline-derived CDR1 and CDR2 are SGHNT and YYREEE (reference sequence). The CDR3 DNA follows: TGTGCCAGCAGCTTGGCCCAGCTCCAAGAGACTCAGTACTTC. It translates to CASSLAQLQETQYF.

This clone was recorded only once. The chain uses TRBV6-1 and TRBJ1-2; 8 positions match TRBD1. CDR1 MNHNS and CDR2 SASEGT come from the germline V gene. V gave up 0 bases and J gave up 3 bases; unmatched junction bases: 3. CDR3 length: 15 amino acids. The CDR3, as DNA: TGTGCCAGCAGTGAAGCGGGGACAGGCTACTATGGCTACACCTTC. It translates to CASSEAGTGYYGYTF.

V is TRBV27 and J is TRBJ2-1; 7 positions match TRBD2. V lost 2 bases to trimming and J lost 6 bases; unmatched junction nucleotides: 4. The length of the CDR3 is 14 residues. Germline CDR1 is MNHEY and CDR2 is SMNVEV (reference sequence). The CDR3 sequence is CASSLAGESNEQFF. In DNA form, the CDR3 reads TGTGCCAGCAGTTTAGCGGGAGAGAGCAATGAGCAGTTCTTC.

The DNA of the CDR3 is TGTGCCAGCGGGGGATGGGATTCAACTAATGAAAAACTGTTTTTT. Residues: CASGGWDSTNEKLFF. This chain links TRBV28 with TRBJ1-4; tentative D call: TRBD1 (5 bases). CDR1 MDHEN and CDR2 SYDVKM come from the germline V gene. The CDR3 length is 15 residues. V lost 8 bases, J lost 0 bases, and 13 bases lay in between.

In this sample, this clone turned up once. The gene calls are TRBV29-1 and TRBJ1-1; D call uncertain. Trimming cost V 2 bases and J 0 bases, with 16 bases left between them. The CDR3 totals 16 residues. The germline CDR1 and CDR2 sequences are SQVTM and ANQGSEA. The CDR3 coding sequence is TGCAGCGTTGAAAGCTCAGCCTCATTTTTGAACACTGAAGCTTTCTTT. Its protein is CSVESSASFLNTEAFF.

The gene calls are TRBV9 and TRBJ1-4; D perhaps matches TRBD1 (5 bases). V was pared by 3 bases and J by 4 bases, with 16 bases between. Germline V gene data show CDR1 as SGDLS and CDR2 as YYNGEE. This CDR3 contains 16 residues. CDR3 amino acids: CASSEHPGTGNEKLFF. The CDR3 nucleotides are TGTGCCAGCAGCGAGCACCCCGGGACGGGTAATGAAAAACTGTTTTTT.

The CDR3 nucleotides are TGTGCCAGCAGTTCGGGACTAGCGGAAACCTACGAGCAGTACTTC. Protein: CASSSGLAETYEQYF. The chain employs TRBV5-4 and TRBJ2-7, with 11 bases fitting TRBD2. Germline V lookup: CDR1 SGHNT, CDR2 YYREEE (reference sequence). The junction had 6 bases not matched to a gene; V was cut back by 5 bases and J by 2 bases. This CDR3 region has 15 residues.

This clone was recorded a few times. The rearrangement uses TRBV5-1 and TRBJ2-7, with 7 bases fitting TRBD1. Trimming cost V 3 bases and J 3 bases; bases outside gene matches: 6. Germline assignment: CDR1 SGHRS and CDR2 YFSETQ. This CDR3 is built from 14 residues. CDR3: CASSSLTGNYEQYF. The CDR3 nucleotides read TGCGCCAGCAGCTCCCTGACAGGGAACTACGAGCAGTACTTC. The entire variable domain, with the rest obtained from reference TRBV5-1 and TRBJ2-7, is as follows: KAGVTQTPRYLIKTRGQQVTLSCSPISGHRSVSWYQQTPGQGLQFLFEYFSETQRNKGNFPGRFSGRQFSNSRSEMNVSTLELGDSALYLCASSSLTGNYEQYFGPGTRLTVT.

V gene TRBV27 combines with J gene TRBJ2-5; D gene ambiguous. Germline-derived CDR1 and CDR2 are MNHEY and SMNVEV (reference sequence). The CDR3 spans 13 residues. V was pared by 2 bases and J by 5 bases, with 9 bases between. Here the CDR3 DNA reads TGTGCCAGCAGTTTAGGGTTCGGCGAGACCCAGTACTTC. Protein sequence: CASSLGFGETQYF.

This clone was counted many times. The chain is built from TRBV15 and TRBJ2-7; 10 bases match TRBD2. CDR3 length: 19 residues. Germline values: CDR1 LNHNV, CDR2 YYDKDF (reference sequence). V lost 1 base to trimming and J lost 0 bases; unmatched junction nucleotides: 12. CDR3 in DNA: TGTGCCACCAGCAGAGCCCCGACTAGCGGGCCTATCCGCTCCTACGAGCAGTACTTC. It translates to CATSRAPTSGPIRSYEQYF.